The 32 T cell receptor beta chains below come from one sample, sequenced in a study of blood T cell repertoires in COVID-19. The assay was immunoSEQ multiplex PCR, and TCRdb's table has in-frame clones only and misses some. Here the sample spans under 150,000 clones, approximately 85% being singletons. Material for sequencing was peripheral blood. These receptors were obtained from a human donor in a cohort sampled during active COVID-19.

The CDR3 sequence: CASSARLAGGLKTQYF. The DNA for the CDR3 is TGCGCCAGCAGCGCGAGGCTAGCGGGGGGGCTGAAGACCCAGTACTTC. The V gene is TRBV5-1, the J gene TRBJ2-5; 12 bases map to TRBD2. Germline CDR1 SGHRS, CDR2 YFSETQ. CDR3 length: 16 amino acids. Losses at the gene ends were 4 bases for V and 6 bases for J; bases not matched to a gene: 10. Full variable domain (remainder filled in from reference TRBV5-1 and TRBJ2-5): KAGVTQTPRYLIKTRGQQVTLSCSPISGHRSVSWYQQTPGQGLQFLFEYFSETQRNKGNFPGRFSGRQFSNSRSEMNVSTLELGDSALYLCASSARLAGGLKTQYFGPGTRLLVL.

This rearrangement joins TRBV4-3 to TRBJ1-4, with TRBD1 identical over 7 bases. The trim removed 3 bases at V and 7 bases at J, leaving 11 bases unmatched. The length of the CDR3 is 16 residues. From germline, CDR1 is LGHNA and CDR2 YSLEER. The CDR3 DNA reads as TGCGCCAGCAGCCACGGACGTCGACAGGGTGGTGAAAAACTGTTTTTT. Translated: CASSHGRRQGGEKLFF.

V gene TRBV5-1 combines with J gene TRBJ1-3; TRBD1 matches at 7 bases. CDR3 length: 15 amino acids. V dropped 5 bases and J dropped 0; count of bases not matched to a gene: 5. The germline V gene encodes CDR1 SGHRS and CDR2 YFSETQ. In DNA form, the CDR3 reads TGCGCCAGCAGGGACGGACAGGTCTCTGGAAACACCATATATTTT. Residues: CASRDGQVSGNTIYF.

This clone appeared a single time. The chain joins TRBV19 to TRBJ2-3; tentatively, D is TRBD2 (5 bases). V lost 7 bases, J lost 2 bases, and 19 bases lay in between. The germline V gene encodes CDR1 LNHDA and CDR2 SQIVND (reference sequence). The CDR3 is made up of 16 amino acids. CDR3 in DNA: TGTGCCAGTAATCTCCTCGGGCGGGCCCTCACAGATACGCAGTATTTT. It codes for CASNLLGRALTDTQYF.

In DNA form, the CDR3 reads TGTGCCAGCTCACTAAGGACACTCGGCACCGGGGAGCTGTTTTTT. This encodes CASSLRTLGTGELFF. The chain has TRBV18 and TRBJ2-2, with D perhaps TRBD1 (5 bases). The germline V gene encodes CDR1 KGHSH and CDR2 LQKENI. V gave up 4 bases and J gave up 4 bases, with 13 bases separating them. This CDR3 is 15 amino acids long.

This clone was picked up a small number of times. The chain carries TRBV5-5 and TRBJ1-2, with D perhaps matching TRBD1 (5 bases). The germline V gene encodes CDR1 SGHKS and CDR2 YYEKEE (reference sequence). This CDR3 is 15 amino acids long. Between the trimmed V and J ends, which lost 3 bases and 2 bases, there was a span of 14 bases. The CDR3 nucleotides read TGTGCCAGCAGCTCCCTAGGTAGGGGCAACTATGGCTACACCTTC. Its translation is CASSSLGRGNYGYTF.

The CDR3 DNA sequence: TGTGCCAGCAGTGGGACAGGGACCACCGGGGAGCTGTTTTTT. It codes for CASSGTGTTGELFF. The V and J genes are TRBV2 and TRBJ2-2, with 8 bases aligning to TRBD1. The trim removed 4 bases at V and 4 bases at J, leaving 2 bases unmatched. The germline gives CDR1 SNHLY, CDR2 FYNNEI. This CDR3 spans 14 amino acids. The whole variable domain, filled in from reference TRBV2 and TRBJ2-2, reads EPEVTQTPSHQVTQMGQEVILRCVPISNHLYFYWYRQILGQKVEFLVSFYNNEISEKSEIFDDQFSVERPDGSNFTLKIRSTKLEDSAMYFCASSGTGTTGELFFGEGSRLTVL.

V and J are TRBV30 and TRBJ1-5; D may be TRBD1 (5 bases). V lost 3 bases, J lost 6 bases, and 15 bases lay in between. CDR1 and CDR2 (germline): GTSNPN, SVGIG (reference sequence). CDR3 length: 14 amino acids. The CDR3 DNA reads TGTGCCTGGAGCGGGGGGGACCCCGGTCAGCCCCAGCATTTT. Residues: CAWSGGDPGQPQHF.

The chain couples TRBV19 to TRBJ1-2; TRBD1 matches at 8 bases. This CDR3 contains 14 residues. V dropped 7 bases and J dropped 4; count of bases not matched to a gene: 8. The germline gives CDR1 LNHDA, CDR2 SQIVND (reference sequence). CDR3 bases: TGTGCCAGTACCCGGGACAGGCAGGGCTATGGCTACACCTTC. Protein sequence: CASTRDRQGYGYTF.

This chain links TRBV4-1 with TRBJ2-3, with 10 positions matching TRBD2. CDR1 and CDR2 (germline): MGHRA, YSYEKL. The CDR3 consists of 20 residues. Losses at the gene ends were 3 bases for V and 2 bases for J; bases not matched to a gene: 17. The CDR3 sequence: CASSHPRSLTSGEITDTQYF. The CDR3 nucleotides read TGCGCCAGCAGCCACCCCCGGTCCCTTACTAGCGGGGAGATCACAGATACGCAGTATTTT.

The chain combines TRBV21-1 with TRBJ2-1; no DNA check was done on the table's D call, TRBD2. TRBV21-1 represents a pseudogene. The CDR3 sequence is 19 residues long. CDR3 protein: CASSPAAGLAGGPRPKQFF. The DNA for the CDR3 is TGTGCCAGCAGTCCCGCCGCGGGACTAGCGGGAGGCCCTCGACCCAAGCAGTTCTTC.

This rearrangement joins TRBV5-1 to TRBJ1-4; 9 bases agree with TRBD1. CDR3 length: 15 residues. Germline V CDR1 and CDR2: SGHRS, YFSETQ. V dropped 0 bases and J dropped 6; count of bases not matched to a gene: 3. The CDR3 is CASSLADRGDEKLFF. The DNA for the CDR3 is TGCGCCAGCAGCTTGGCGGACAGGGGAGATGAAAAACTGTTTTTT. Based on the CDR3 plus reference TRBV5-1 and TRBJ1-4, the full variable domain is KAGVTQTPRYLIKTRGQQVTLSCSPISGHRSVSWYQQTPGQGLQFLFEYFSETQRNKGNFPGRFSGRQFSNSRSEMNVSTLELGDSALYLCASSLADRGDEKLFFGSGTQLSVL.

The rearrangement uses TRBV5-4 and TRBJ2-5, with D possibly being TRBD1 (6 bases). The CDR3 runs 15 residues. Trimming removed 3 bases from V and 4 bases from J, with 16 bases in between. CDR1 is SGHNT, CDR2 YYREEE, per germline (reference sequence). The CDR3 region is CASSSIDRQGETQYF. DNA for the CDR3: TGTGCCAGCAGCTCTATTGACAGGCAGGGAGAGACCCAGTACTTC.

As DNA, the CDR3 is TGCGCCAGCAGCTTAAAAGGGGCGGGAGAAAAACTGTTTTTT. Its translation: CASSLKGAGEKLFF. V usage is TRBV5-1 and J usage is TRBJ1-4; D may be TRBD1 (5 bases). The germline V gene has CDR1 SGHRS and CDR2 YFSETQ. This CDR3 contains 14 residues. The V end was cut by 2 bases, the J end by 8 bases, with 13 bases between.

Of note for this clone: Other DNA sequences in this sample translate to the same CDR3. This chain connects TRBV11-2 to TRBJ1-1, with D hard to call. Trimming left V 4 bases short and J 4 bases short, with 4 bases between. Germline V gene sequence: CDR1 SGHAT, CDR2 FQNNGV. The length of the CDR3 is 11 residues. The CDR3 DNA reads TGTGCCAGCAGCTCGGGCACTGAAGCTTTCTTT. This sequence encodes CASSSGTEAFF.

There are a few counts of this clone. The chain employs TRBV6-5 and TRBJ1-5, with D possibly TRBD1 on 6 matching bases. Germline CDR1 reads MNHEY; CDR2 reads SVGAGI. This CDR3 comprises 15 residues. V gave up 7 bases and J gave up 7 bases, with 20 bases separating them. The CDR3 region is CASKKAGEIWQPQHF. CDR3 sequence (DNA): TGTGCCAGCAAAAAGGCAGGGGAAATATGGCAGCCCCAGCATTTT.

The genes are TRBV3-1 (or the pseudogene TRBV3-2) and TRBJ2-5; TRBD2 agrees at 7 bases. This CDR3 comprises 15 residues. Germline-derived CDR1 and CDR2 are LGHDT and YNNKEL (reference sequence). V was clipped by 4 bases and J by 6 bases; unmatched bases: 11. The CDR3 bases are TGTGCCAGCAGCCCGGGGGGTGCGTTCAGAAAGACCCAGTACTTC. This translates into CASSPGGAFRKTQYF.

This clone was picked up one time. The rearrangement links TRBV7-2 to TRBJ1-3; TRBD1 aligns across 7 bases. V was pared by 0 bases and J by 6 bases, with 5 bases of the junction left unmatched. The CDR3 covers 15 residues. Looked up from germline, CDR1 is SGHTA and CDR2 is FQGNSA. Here the CDR3 DNA reads TGTGCCAGCAGCTTAGCGATGACAGGGCTAAACACCATATATTTT. Translation gives CASSLAMTGLNTIYF.

J is TRBJ1-5 and V is TRBV6-6, with 9 bases that match TRBD1. This CDR3 has 16 residues. Germline V lookup: CDR1 MNHNY, CDR2 SVGAGI (reference sequence). V lost 2 bases, J lost 2 bases, and 4 bases stayed unmatched. The CDR3 region has the DNA TGTGCCAGCAGTTACGCGACAGGGGGTGGCAATCAGCCCCAGCATTTT. Its protein product is CASSYATGGGNQPQHF.

The gene calls are TRBV24-1 and TRBJ1-3; TRBD1 is a possible D gene (5 bases). The V gene's germline CDR1 is KGHDR and CDR2 SFDVKD. This CDR3 spans 14 amino acids. The germline V and J ends were trimmed by 11 bases and 0 bases, with 13 bases remaining between them. The CDR3 nucleotides read TGTGCCAAACGGGGGAGGGCCTCTGGAAACACCATATATTTT. Residues: CAKRGRASGNTIYF.

This rearrangement joins TRBV25-1 to TRBJ2-1; 8 nucleotides line up with TRBD1. The CDR3 is 15 amino acids. V gave up 3 bases and J gave up 6 bases; unmatched junction bases: 7. Germline V gives CDR1 MGHDK, CDR2 SYGVNS. The CDR3 sequence is CASSDFQGAANEQFF. The DNA for the CDR3 is TGTGCCAGCAGTGACTTTCAGGGGGCGGCCAATGAGCAGTTCTTC.

The chain employs TRBV7-3 and TRBJ1-5; 8 bases are shared with TRBD1. V lost 4 bases to trimming and J lost 0 bases; unmatched junction nucleotides: 11. Germline CDR1 is SGHTA and CDR2 is FQGTGA. This CDR3 spans 18 amino acids. In DNA form, the CDR3 reads TGTGCCAGCAGCTCCGACCGACAGGGGACTTATAGCAATCAGCCCCAGCATTTT. This gives the protein CASSSDRQGTYSNQPQHF. The full variable domain, completed using reference TRBV7-3 and TRBJ1-5, is GAGVSQTPSNKVTEKGKYVELRCDPISGHTALYWYRQSLGQGPEFLIYFQGTGAADDSGLPNDRFFAVRPEGSVSTLKIQRTERGDSAVYLCASSSDRQGTYSNQPQHFGDGTRLSIL.

The CDR3 DNA sequence: TGTGCCAGCAGTTTGGACCGGGGGTTAACTGAAGCTTTCTTT. It yields the protein CASSLDRGLTEAFF. The genes are TRBV2 and TRBJ1-1; possible D gene TRBD1, 5 bases. With 5 bases removed from V and 5 bases from J, the gap between germline ends came to 15 bases. The CDR3 has 14 residues. Germline CDR1 and CDR2: SNHLY and FYNNEI.

In its sample, this clone was seen a few times. The chain joins TRBV5-6 to TRBJ1-2; D is ambiguous. From germline, CDR1 is SGHDT and CDR2 YYEEEE. Trimming cost V 1 base and J 6 bases, with 10 bases left between them. The CDR3 totals 13 residues. Here the CDR3 reads CASSLLRGDGYTF. CDR3 DNA: TGTGCCAGCAGCTTGTTACGTGGAGATGGCTACACCTTC.

This chain links TRBV10-3 with TRBJ2-2, with a weak D call TRBD2 (5 bases). The CDR3 runs to 15 residues. The germline gives CDR1 ENHRY, CDR2 SYGVKD. V was shortened by 3 bases and J by 0 bases, with 8 bases between the two germline ends. The CDR3 reads CAISDTGTNTGELFF. The DNA of the CDR3 is TGTGCCATCAGTGACACGGGGACGAACACCGGGGAGCTGTTTTTT.

The chain uses TRBV18 and TRBJ1-2; perhaps TRBD1 as D (5 bases). This CDR3 comprises 12 residues. From germline, CDR1 is KGHSH and CDR2 LQKENI. Between the trimmed V and J ends, which lost 3 bases and 6 bases, there was a span of 8 bases. The CDR3 is CASSPGGDGYTF. CDR3 sequence (DNA): TGTGCCAGCTCACCTGGAGGGGATGGCTACACCTTC. Using reference TRBV18 and TRBJ1-2 for the parts outside the CDR3, the full variable domain is NAGVMQNPRHLVRRRGQEARLRCSPMKGHSHVYWYRQLPEEGLKFMVYLQKENIIDESGMPKERFSAEFPKEGPSILRIQQVVRGDSAAYFCASSPGGDGYTFGSGTRLTVV.

The V gene is TRBV6-6, the J gene TRBJ2-3, with 7 bases that match TRBD2. CDR3 length: 15 residues. V trimming: 3 bases; J trimming: 1 base; junction bases outside the gene matches: 4. Germline V gives CDR1 MNHNY, CDR2 SVGAGI (reference sequence). Written as DNA, the CDR3 is TGTGCCAGCAGTTATTCCGGACTAGGCACAGATACGCAGTATTTT. This sequence encodes CASSYSGLGTDTQYF.

The chain links TRBV19 to TRBJ2-7; 8 nucleotides agree with TRBD1. This CDR3 contains 16 residues. With 3 bases clipped from V and 4 bases from J, the junction kept 11 bases outside the gene matches. Germline V gene sequence: CDR1 LNHDA, CDR2 SQIVND (reference sequence). The CDR3 nucleotides read TGTGCCAGTAGTATTTCTCCAGGGGGCTGGGGATACGAGCAGTACTTC. Protein product: CASSISPGGWGYEQYF.

The CDR3 protein is CASSPGRGLAGRDEQFF. The CDR3 coding sequence is TGTGCCAGCTCACCGGGACGAGGGCTAGCGGGACGCGATGAGCAGTTCTTC. The genes are TRBV18 and TRBJ2-1, with TRBD2 matching over 9 bases. The germline V gene has CDR1 KGHSH and CDR2 LQKENI. The CDR3 has 17 amino acids. Trimming removed 3 bases from V and 8 bases from J; junction bases left unmatched: 14.

The table lists this clone with a count of one. V usage is TRBV11-2 and J usage is TRBJ1-6; 9 bases are shared with TRBD1. The germline V gene encodes CDR1 SGHAT and CDR2 FQNNGV. The CDR3 runs to 16 residues. Unmatched junction bases numbered 5, after V lost 3 bases and J lost 5 bases. The CDR3 region is CASSFTGQGNNSPLHF. For the CDR3, the DNA is TGTGCCAGCAGCTTTACAGGACAGGGGAATAATTCACCCCTCCACTTT. The full variable domain, its missing parts supplied by reference TRBV11-2 and TRBJ1-6, is EAGVAQSPRYKIIEKRQSVAFWCNPISGHATLYWYQQILGQGPKLLIQFQNNGVVDDSQLPKDRFSAERLKGVDSTLKIQPAKLEDSAVYLCASSFTGQGNNSPLHFGNGTRLTVT.

This clone has a single count. V gene TRBV7-2 combines with J gene TRBJ2-1; D is undetermined. CDR3 length: 11 amino acids. Trimming shortened V by 5 bases and J by 5 bases, and 4 bases separated the two germline ends. Germline CDR1 is SGHTA and CDR2 is FQGNSA. The CDR3: CASSRDNEQFF. CDR3 nucleotides: TGTGCCAGCAGCCGGGACAATGAGCAGTTCTTC.

This chain uses TRBV5-4 with TRBJ1-1, with D possibly TRBD1 on 6 matching bases. Deletions cut 3 bases from V and 6 bases from J, with 18 bases between. Per the germline V gene, CDR1 is SGHNT and CDR2 is YYREEE (reference sequence). The CDR3 totals 15 residues. The CDR3 protein is CASSSTGLKLAEAFF. CDR3 nucleotides: TGTGCCAGCAGCTCAACAGGGTTGAAATTAGCTGAAGCTTTCTTT.